This entry lists 17 T cell receptor beta chains sequenced from one sample in a study of cytomegalovirus exposure and HLA in healthy donors. The PCR had 60 Vbeta and 13 Jbeta primers. Libraries were prepared by immunoSEQ multiplex PCR; TCRdb keeps only in-frame clonotypes and omits some of them. The data contain some 170,000 clones, around four fifths of them singletons. Sequenced input: PBMCs. The receptor source for this set is a man between 18 and 29 years old in good health and CMV-seropositive.

This chain joins TRBV2 and TRBJ2-5; no clear D. The length of the CDR3 is 12 residues. V lost 7 bases and J lost 3, with 9 bases in between. From germline, CDR1 is SNHLY and CDR2 FYNNEI. In DNA form, the CDR3 reads TGTGCCAGCATTGAGAGGAAAGAGACCCAGTACTTC. It specifies CASIERKETQYF.

Worth noting for this clone: Germline and junction disagree at one end, which may indicate a read error. The chain has TRBV30 and TRBJ2-1; 14 positions agree with TRBD2. Germline assignment: CDR1 GTSNPN and CDR2 SVGIG (reference sequence). The CDR3 totals 16 residues. DNA for the CDR3: TGTGCCTGGAGCGTAGGGACTAGCGGGAGAGGGACTGAGCAGCTCTTC. Residues: CAWSVGTSGRGTEQLF. The full variable domain, with the rest looked up from reference TRBV30 and TRBJ2-1, is SQTIHQWPATLVQPVGSPLSLECTVEGTSNPNLYWYRQAAGRGLQLLFYSVGIGQISSEVPQNLSASRPQDRQFILSSKKLLLSDSGFYLCAWSVGTSGRGTEQLFGPGTRLTVL.

This clone has just one count. The chain combines TRBV9 with TRBJ1-2, with 8 positions matching TRBD1. Germline values: CDR1 SGDLS, CDR2 YYNGEE. V lost 4 bases to trimming and J lost 3 bases; unmatched junction nucleotides: 5. This CDR3 is built from 14 residues. In nucleotides, the CDR3 is TGTGCCAGCAGCCTTCAGGGGGCCGACTATGGCTACACCTTC. It codes for CASSLQGADYGYTF.

The CDR3 spells CASVQVSSGNTIYF. In nucleotides, the CDR3 is TGTGCCAGCGTCCAGGTCTCATCTGGAAACACCATATATTTT. The gene calls are TRBV6-4 and TRBJ1-3; D remains ambiguous. The CDR3 totals 14 residues. Germline CDR1 and CDR2: MRHNA and SNTAGT. V was shortened by 8 bases and J by 1 base, with 12 bases between the two germline ends.

The chain joins TRBV20-1 to TRBJ2-7; a possible D gene is TRBD1 (6 bases). V lost 6 bases to trimming and J lost 4 bases, with 7 bases between them. CDR3 length: 10 amino acids. The germline V gene has CDR1 DFQATT and CDR2 SNEGSKA (reference sequence). CDR3 loop: CSAGQYEQYF. DNA for the CDR3: TGCAGTGCAGGACAGTACGAGCAGTACTTC.

This clone turned up a few times. The chain links TRBV6-1 to TRBJ2-3; D might be TRBD2 (6 bases). CDR1 is MNHNS, CDR2 SASEGT, per germline. V shed 4 bases and J shed 2 bases, with 13 bases lying between them. CDR3 size: 15 residues. In DNA form, the CDR3 reads TGTGCCAGCAGTGTGACTAGTGGGGCCACAGATACGCAGTATTTT. Its protein is CASSVTSGATDTQYF.

The V and J genes are TRBV14 and TRBJ1-1; D unclear. V was cut by 1 base and J by 4 bases, with 13 bases left in between. Germline V gene data show CDR1 as SGHDN and CDR2 as FVKESK. This CDR3 region has 15 residues. CDR3 in amino acids: CASSQGTSGITEAFF. CDR3 in DNA: TGTGCCAGCAGCCAAGGCACCTCGGGGATCACTGAAGCTTTCTTT.

This clone has a handful of counts. The chain combines TRBV27 with TRBJ1-2; 8 nucleotides align to TRBD1. The CDR3 length is 15 residues. The germline CDR1 and CDR2 sequences are MNHEY and SMNVEV (reference sequence). Germline trimming cut 5 bases from V and 5 bases from J; bases unmatched to any gene: 10. CDR3 residues: CASSDAGTGSYGYTF. In DNA, the CDR3 is TGTGCCAGCAGTGACGCCGGGACAGGATCATATGGCTACACCTTC.

The chain joins TRBV6-1 to TRBJ1-5; weak D call: TRBD1 (5 bases). Germline V gene data show CDR1 as MNHNS and CDR2 as SASEGT. This CDR3 spans 15 amino acids. Between the trimmed V and J ends, which lost 4 bases and 0 bases, there was a span of 10 bases. CDR3 region: CASSVGVASNQPQHF. The CDR3, as DNA: TGTGCCAGCAGTGTAGGGGTGGCTAGCAATCAGCCCCAGCATTTT.

V usage is TRBV6-1 and J usage is TRBJ2-7; TRBD2 matches 10 bases. From germline, CDR1 is MNHNS and CDR2 SASEGT. The CDR3 has 14 residues. Trimming removed 4 bases from V and 2 bases from J; junction bases left unmatched: 2. The CDR3 here is CASSGLAGTYEQYF. DNA for the CDR3: TGTGCCAGCAGTGGACTAGCGGGTACCTACGAGCAGTACTTC.

This clone was counted a single time. The V and J genes are TRBV6-5 and TRBJ2-5; D perhaps matches TRBD1 (6 bases). The tail of the sequence fits TRBJ2-7 better, so the J call may be wrong. The CDR3 contains 15 residues. The germline V gene has CDR1 MNHEY and CDR2 SVGAGI. DNA of the CDR3: TGTGCCAGCAGTGCTAGGACAGCGAGCTCCTACGAGCAGTACTTC. Protein: CASSARTASSYEQYF.

About this clone: One end of the junction is discordant with germline, which a read error may explain. The chain combines TRBV27 with TRBJ2-5, with 9 nucleotides matching TRBD2. The CDR3 runs 17 residues. Per germline, CDR1 MNHEY and CDR2 SMNVEV (reference sequence). This chain's CDR3 is CASSNLPGLAPQEIQYF. The CDR3 bases are TGTGCCAGCAGTAACCTACCTGGACTAGCGCCACAAGAGATCCAGTACTTC.

The table lists this clone with a count of one. This chain uses TRBV6-6 with TRBJ2-5, with 7 bases identical to TRBD1. Germline assignment: CDR1 MNHNY and CDR2 SVGAGI (reference sequence). This CDR3 is built from 14 residues. V shed 4 bases, J shed 4 bases, and the junction held 6 bases outside the gene matches. The CDR3 here is CASSLPGQLETQYF. The CDR3 bases are TGTGCCAGCAGTTTACCGGGACAGTTAGAGACCCAGTACTTC.

The chain links TRBV6-5 to TRBJ1-1; D is unclear. The CDR3 contains 15 residues. V lost 2 bases, J lost 4 bases, and 14 bases lay in between. CDR1 MNHEY and CDR2 SVGAGI come from the germline V gene. The CDR3 sequence is CASSYPSRRGTEAFF. The CDR3 region has the DNA TGTGCCAGCAGTTACCCCTCACGCCGGGGCACTGAAGCTTTCTTT.

This clone occurred a few times. The chain has TRBV5-6 and TRBJ2-4; D is unclear. The CDR3 extends over 14 amino acids. With 2 bases removed from V and 0 bases from J, the gap between germline ends came to 6 bases. The germline gives CDR1 SGHDT, CDR2 YYEEEE. In DNA, the CDR3 is TGTGCCAGCAGCTTCCTCCTAGCCAAAAACATTCAGTACTTC. It specifies CASSFLLAKNIQYF.

The sample holds a few counts of this clone. The chain employs TRBV15 and TRBJ2-5; 8 nucleotides agree with TRBD1. The germline gives CDR1 LNHNV, CDR2 YYDKDF (reference sequence). Unmatched junction bases numbered 19, after V lost 2 bases and J lost 5 bases. There are 19 residues in the CDR3. Written as DNA, the CDR3 is TGTGCCACCAGCAGAACTTTTTCACAGGGGGGTCGGGAAGGCGAGACCCAGTACTTC. Residues: CATSRTFSQGGREGETQYF. The variable domain in full, completed from reference TRBV15 and TRBJ2-5, reads DAMVIQNPRYQVTQFGKPVTLSCSQTLNHNVMYWYQQKSSQAPKLLFHYYDKDFNNEADTPDNFQSRRPNTSFCFLDIRSPGLGDTAMYLCATSRTFSQGGREGETQYFGPGTRLLVL.

This clone has only a few counts. The chain is built from TRBV5-1 and TRBJ2-3; 11 bases map to TRBD2. With V trimmed by 4 bases and J by 2 bases, 3 bases remained unmatched. Germline V gene data show CDR1 as SGHRS and CDR2 as YFSETQ. The CDR3 spans 15 residues. The CDR3 sequence is CASSVTSGNTDTQYF. The CDR3, as DNA: TGCGCCAGCAGCGTGACTAGCGGGAACACAGATACGCAGTATTTT.